The 21 T cell receptor beta chains below were found in one sample sequenced in a study of response to subunit inactivated influenza vaccine. TCRdb itself ran the RT-PCR reads through MiXCR, one entry per CDR3 protein. This table has about 480,000 distinct CDR3 sequences, over 10% appearing once. Source: PBMCs from blood, taken 45 days after vaccination. These receptors all stem from a man aged 50 to 60 who received an inactivated influenza vaccine.

The chain carries TRBV7-3 and TRBJ2-5; D possibly uses TRBD1 or TRBD2 (5 bases each). The germline V gene encodes CDR1 SGHTA and CDR2 FQGTGA. The CDR3 runs to 14 residues. With 5 bases removed from V and 5 bases from J, the gap between germline ends came to 15 bases. This CDR3 is CASSEGPPPETQYF. For the CDR3, the DNA is TGTGCCAGCAGCGAGGGACCCCCTCCGGAGACCCAGTACTTC.

The chain carries TRBV6-1 and TRBJ2-3; TRBD2 is a possible D gene (7 bases). V was pared by 2 bases and J by 6 bases, with 21 bases between. The germline V gene has CDR1 MNHNS and CDR2 SASEGT. The CDR3 totals 17 residues. CDR3 region: CASSEPFWGGAMDTQYF. The CDR3 region has the DNA TGTGCCAGCAGTGAACCTTTCTGGGGGGGGGCCATGGATACGCAGTATTTT.

This chain connects TRBV7-2 to TRBJ2-1; D may match TRBD1 or TRBD2 (6 bases each). The CDR3 spans 14 residues. CDR1 SGHTA and CDR2 FQGNSA come from the germline V gene. Deletions cut 1 base from V and 7 bases from J, with 11 bases between. CDR3 region: CASSLEGGLNEQFF. CDR3 sequence (DNA): TGTGCCAGCAGCTTAGAGGGGGGTCTGAATGAGCAGTTCTTC. Full variable domain (missing parts from reference TRBV7-2 and TRBJ2-1): GAGVSQSPSNKVTEKGKDVELRCDPISGHTALYWYRQSLGQGLEFLIYFQGNSAPDKSGLPSDRFSAERTGGSVSTLTIQRTQQEDSAVYLCASSLEGGLNEQFFGPGTRLTVL.

The V and J genes are TRBV15 and TRBJ2-1, with D possibly matching TRBD2 (6 bases). Trimming stripped 0 bases from V and 2 bases from J, with 8 bases between. CDR1 and CDR2 (germline): LNHNV, YYDKDF (reference sequence). CDR3 length: 15 amino acids. The CDR3 DNA reads TGTGCCACCAGCAGAGATCGCGGGACCTACAATGAGCAGTTCTTC. Encoded protein: CATSRDRGTYNEQFF.

This clonotype was counted at least ten times. CDR3 protein: CSARSGSSNQPQHF. In DNA, the CDR3 is TGCAGTGCTAGATCCGGGTCTAGCAATCAGCCCCAGCATTTT. The chain joins TRBV20-1 to TRBJ1-5; no clear D. This CDR3 region has 14 residues. The germline CDR1 and CDR2 sequences are DFQATT and SNEGSKA (reference sequence). V was shortened by 2 bases and J by 0 bases, with 8 bases between the two germline ends.

The chain links TRBV5-1 to TRBJ2-5; D may be TRBD1 or TRBD2 (5 bases each). The CDR3 contains 15 residues. V was shortened by 4 bases and J by 2 bases, with 15 bases between the two germline ends. CDR1 and CDR2 from the germline V gene are SGHRS and YFSETQ. The CDR3 protein is CASSAFGDGQETQYF. The CDR3 region has the DNA TGCGCCAGCAGCGCCTTCGGGGACGGTCAAGAGACCCAGTACTTC.

The V and J genes are TRBV7-3 and TRBJ2-1; tentative D call: TRBD2 (6 bases). CDR3 size: 16 residues. The V gene's germline CDR1 is SGHTA and CDR2 FQGTGA. The germline V and J ends were trimmed by 1 base and 4 bases, with 14 bases remaining between them. This CDR3 reads CASSLMRRGRYNEQFF. DNA of the CDR3: TGTGCCAGCAGCTTAATGAGGAGGGGACGATACAATGAGCAGTTCTTC.

This clonotype was detected ten times or more. The rearrangement joins TRBV20-1 to TRBJ2-3, with 9 nucleotides matching TRBD2. V shed 1 base and J 3 bases; nucleotides not matched to a gene: 11. Germline V gene data show CDR1 as DFQATT and CDR2 as SNEGSKA (reference sequence). This CDR3 contains 17 residues. Here the CDR3 reads CSARGGLAGTGTDTQYF. The DNA of the CDR3 is TGCAGTGCTAGAGGGGGGCTAGCGGGAACGGGAACAGATACGCAGTATTTT.

This clonotype has more than one count but fewer than ten. This chain connects TRBV20-1 to TRBJ2-1; 10 bases are shared with TRBD2. This CDR3 contains 14 residues. Germline loops: CDR1 DFQATT, CDR2 SNEGSKA (reference sequence). With V trimmed by 6 bases and J by 4 bases, 6 bases remained unmatched. In nucleotides, the CDR3 is TGCAGTGCGTTCACTAGCGGGACTTACAATGAGCAGTTCTTC. Its protein product is CSAFTSGTYNEQFF.

The rearrangement links TRBV6-2 or TRBV6-3 to TRBJ2-7, with unresolved D. The germline V gene encodes CDR1 MNHEY and CDR2 SVGEGT. The V end lost 0 bases, the J end lost 2 bases, and 8 bases lay between the germline ends. The CDR3 sequence is 14 residues long. The CDR3 DNA follows: TGTGCCAGCAGTTACTCACGCAAGCCCTACGAGCAGTACTTC. This translates into CASSYSRKPYEQYF.

This clonotype showed up many times. The chain joins TRBV10-3 to TRBJ2-7; D is tentatively TRBD1 or TRBD2 (5 bases each). Germline V gives CDR1 ENHRY, CDR2 SYGVKD. Trimming took off 0 bases at V and 5 bases at J, with 11 bases between the two ends. The CDR3 has 14 amino acids. CDR3: CAISESPGDDEQYF. DNA of the CDR3: TGTGCCATCAGTGAGTCGCCCGGGGACGACGAGCAGTACTTC.

The table lists this clonotype with a few counts. The gene calls are TRBV5-1 and TRBJ1-1; D perhaps matches TRBD1 (5 bases). V lost 0 bases to trimming and J lost 1 base, with 10 bases between them. The CDR3 spans 15 residues. Germline CDR1 reads SGHRS; CDR2 reads YFSETQ. CDR3 loop: CASSLGLRGNTEAFF. Here the CDR3 DNA reads TGCGCCAGCAGCTTGGGTCTAAGGGGGAACACTGAAGCTTTCTTT.

This clonotype has only a few counts. The chain links TRBV27 to TRBJ2-1; 7 positions agree with TRBD2. Germline V gene data show CDR1 as MNHEY and CDR2 as SMNVEV (reference sequence). V dropped 5 bases and J dropped 7; count of bases not matched to a gene: 11. This CDR3 spans 15 amino acids. CDR3 in amino acids: CASSPLVGGYNEQFF. The CDR3 DNA reads TGTGCCAGCAGTCCCCTGGTGGGGGGGTATAATGAGCAGTTCTTC.

This clonotype was seen many times. CDR3 sequence (DNA): TGTGCCAGCAGCTCGAGGACGGATTCACCCCTCCACTTT. Translating gives CASSSRTDSPLHF. The chain combines TRBV11-2 with TRBJ1-6, with D hard to call. This CDR3 contains 13 residues. V gave up 4 bases and J gave up 8 bases, with 9 bases separating them. Germline CDR1 reads SGHAT; CDR2 reads FQNNGV.

This clonotype was detected a few times. This chain connects TRBV15 to TRBJ1-1, with a weak D call TRBD1 (6 bases). The CDR3 consists of 16 residues. The germline gives CDR1 LNHNV, CDR2 YYDKDF (reference sequence). Trimming pared 0 bases from V and 4 bases from J, leaving 15 bases between. CDR3 sequence reads: CATSRDRAGVGTEAFF. CDR3 in DNA: TGTGCCACCAGCAGAGATCGGGCAGGGGTCGGCACTGAAGCTTTCTTT.

This clonotype showed up just a few times. V usage is TRBV27 and J usage is TRBJ2-7, with D possibly being TRBD1 (5 bases). The germline V gene has CDR1 MNHEY and CDR2 SMNVEV (reference sequence). CDR3 length equals 14 residues. The germline V and J ends were trimmed by 3 bases and 6 bases, with 15 bases remaining between them. The CDR3 loop is CASSLSRETREQYF. CDR3 bases: TGTGCCAGCAGTTTGAGCAGGGAAACCCGCGAGCAGTACTTC.

This clonotype was observed a single time. The chain uses TRBV14 and TRBJ2-1; D is ambiguous. The V gene's germline CDR1 is SGHDN and CDR2 FVKESK. V was clipped by 7 bases and J by 0 bases, with 16 bases between them. There are 16 residues in the CDR3. The CDR3 DNA sequence: TGTGCCAGCACCCCAAGGGCTTATAGCTCCTACAATGAGCAGTTCTTC. Protein product: CASTPRAYSSYNEQFF.

This clonotype was counted many times. The J gene is TRBJ2-1, the V gene TRBV11-2; D call uncertain. V lost 2 bases and J lost 6, with 14 bases in between. This CDR3 has 15 amino acids. From germline, CDR1 is SGHAT and CDR2 FQNNGV. CDR3 sequence: CASSLQARLFNEQFF. The CDR3, as DNA: TGTGCCAGCAGCTTACAGGCGAGATTATTCAATGAGCAGTTCTTC.

The gene calls are TRBV7-9 and TRBJ1-1, with 9 positions matching TRBD1. The germline V gene has CDR1 SEHNR and CDR2 FQNEAQ (reference sequence). V was clipped by 4 bases and J by 6 bases; unmatched bases: 9. This CDR3 spans 15 amino acids. The DNA for the CDR3 is TGTGCCAGCAGCTCCGCTGGGCGGACAGGGGCTGAAGCTTTCTTT. It codes for CASSSAGRTGAEAFF.

J is TRBJ1-2 and V is TRBV28; 9 nucleotides align to TRBD1. The CDR3 covers 13 residues. Germline CDR1 MDHEN, CDR2 SYDVKM. The J segment lost 13 bases and the V segment lost 6 bases, leaving 12 bases of the junction unmatched. CDR3 amino acids: CASRNRGRNGPTF. Here the CDR3 DNA reads TGTGCCAGCAGAAACAGGGGGCGGAATGGTCCCACCTTC.

This clonotype has more than one count but fewer than ten. The chain couples TRBV12-3 or TRBV12-4 to TRBJ2-1; the D call may be TRBD1 or TRBD2 (6 bases each). Trimming shortened V by 2 bases and J by 0 bases, and 11 bases separated the two germline ends. The CDR3 extends over 16 amino acids. CDR3 sequence: CASSLRGVGSYNEQFF. The CDR3 DNA reads as TGTGCCAGCAGTTTAAGGGGGGTCGGCTCCTACAATGAGCAGTTCTTC.